This record concerns one TCR beta chain sequence. The assay was immunoSEQ multiplex PCR, and TCRdb's table has in-frame clones only and misses some. The data contain some 230,000 clones, 80% to 90% of them singletons. V gave up 3 bases and J gave up 0 bases, with 13 bases separating them. Germline CDR1 KGHDR, CDR2 SFDVKD. This CDR3 is 16 amino acids long. This record belongs to a study of blood T cell repertoires in COVID-19. The clonotype was recovered from a woman between 18 and 29 years old in a cohort exposed to, infected with or recovered from COVID-19 (not recorded which). The sequencing sample was made of PBMCs or T cells enriched from blood (not recorded which). The chain joins TRBV24-1 to TRBJ2-5, with a possible D match to TRBD1 (6 bases). CDR3 DNA: TGTGCCACCAGTGATAGGGGGACACCCCACCAAGAGACCCAGTACTTC. It specifies CATSDRGTPHQETQYF.